Each of the 20 T cell receptor beta chains below was sequenced from the same sample in a study of cytomegalovirus exposure and HLA in healthy donors. Amplification used 60 Vbeta primers and 13 Jbeta primers. TCRdb's copy holds only in-frame clones and misses some; the assay was immunoSEQ multiplex PCR. The repertoire holds under 200,000 clones, about four fifths seen once, with 4.5% to 7.5% in the top ten. Input material: PBMCs. The receptors stem from a woman in her thirties in good health and CMV-seropositive.

The chain joins TRBV7-2 to TRBJ2-2; a weak D match, TRBD2 (5 bases). Looked up from germline, CDR1 is SGHTA and CDR2 is FQGNSA. V was shortened by 3 bases and J by 1 base, with 9 bases between the two germline ends. CDR3 length equals 15 residues. CDR3 protein: CASSLGARNTGELFF. The CDR3 bases are TGTGCCAGCAGCTTGGGAGCCCGGAACACCGGGGAGCTGTTTTTT.

CDR3 amino acids: CASSKERRYQYF. As DNA, the CDR3 is TGTGCCAGCAGCAAGGAACGGAGGTACCAGTACTTC. V and J are TRBV21-1 and TRBJ2-7; the table's TRBD2 call for D was not verified on the DNA. TRBV21-1 is a known pseudogene. The CDR3 length is 12 residues.

The chain is built from TRBV7-8 and TRBJ1-4; 11 nucleotides line up with TRBD1. The CDR3 totals 18 residues. Germline V CDR1 and CDR2: SGHVS, FQNEAQ. Trimming took 4 bases from V and 2 from J; bases not matched to a gene: 9. Here the CDR3 reads CASSSPGQGGPTNEKLFF. The CDR3, as DNA: TGTGCCAGCAGCTCCCCGGGACAGGGGGGGCCTACTAATGAAAAACTGTTTTTT.

The chain has TRBV12-2 and TRBJ2-3; the table gives TRBD2 as D, unverified against the DNA. TRBV12-2 is given as a pseudogene. The CDR3 is 20 amino acids. CDR3 nucleotides: TGTGCAAGTCTCAAGCCCACCCCATCCCGCCTACGGGAGGGCCTAGATACGCAGTATTTT. As protein: CASLKPTPSRLREGLDTQYF.

This chain links TRBV15 with TRBJ2-1; the D gene is possibly TRBD2 (6 bases). CDR1 LNHNV and CDR2 YYDKDF come from the germline V gene (reference sequence). V lost 6 bases, J lost 4 bases, and 13 bases lay in between. This CDR3 is built from 14 residues. The CDR3 region is CATSYGTGYNEQFF. In DNA form, the CDR3 reads TGTGCCACCAGTTATGGGACTGGTTACAATGAGCAGTTCTTC.

This rearrangement joins TRBV2 to TRBJ2-7; a weak D match, TRBD1 (6 bases). The CDR3 spans 13 residues. V was clipped by 4 bases and J by 2 bases, with 9 bases between them. Looked up from germline, CDR1 is SNHLY and CDR2 is FYNNEI. The CDR3 region has the DNA TGTGCCAGCAGTGGGGACACACCCTACGAGCAGTACTTC. It codes for CASSGDTPYEQYF.

V is TRBV7-9 and J is TRBJ2-1; TRBD1 matches at 7 bases. CDR3 length: 14 amino acids. The V gene's germline CDR1 is SEHNR and CDR2 FQNEAQ (reference sequence). J was trimmed by 6 bases and V by 3 bases; bases with no gene match: 5. CDR3: CASSFGQASNEQFF. CDR3 DNA: TGTGCCAGCAGCTTTGGACAGGCAAGCAATGAGCAGTTCTTC.

The chain carries TRBV6-5 and TRBJ2-7; TRBD2 matches at 13 bases. The CDR3 has 15 amino acids. Unmatched junction bases numbered 5, after V lost 2 bases and J lost 7 bases. Germline V gives CDR1 MNHEY, CDR2 SVGAGI. The CDR3 nucleotides read TGTGCCAGCAGTTACAGGACTAGCGGGGGCCTTGAGCAGTACTTC. Translated, it gives CASSYRTSGGLEQYF.

The chain carries TRBV2 and TRBJ1-2, with unresolved D. CDR3 length: 13 amino acids. The V and J ends lost 1 base and 7 bases respectively, with 10 bases between them. Germline V gives CDR1 SNHLY, CDR2 FYNNEI. CDR3 sequence reads: CASSEVVEGGYTF. In DNA form, the CDR3 reads TGTGCCAGCAGTGAAGTTGTAGAGGGTGGCTACACCTTC. The full variable domain, rest sourced from reference TRBV2 and TRBJ1-2, is EPEVTQTPSHQVTQMGQEVILRCVPISNHLYFYWYRQILGQKVEFLVSFYNNEISEKSEIFDDQFSVERPDGSNFTLKIRSTKLEDSAMYFCASSEVVEGGYTFGSGTRLTVV.

This sequence joins TRBV2 and TRBJ1-5, with TRBD1 matching 10 bases. Germline V lookup: CDR1 SNHLY, CDR2 FYNNEI. Losses at the gene ends were 4 bases for V and 9 bases for J; bases not matched to a gene: 9. The CDR3 sequence is 15 residues long. As DNA, the CDR3 is TGTGCCAGCAGTGCCGACAGGGGGCGGCCTCGGCCCCAGCATTTT. Its translation: CASSADRGRPRPQHF. Full variable domain (outside the CDR3, taken from reference TRBV2 and TRBJ1-5): EPEVTQTPSHQVTQMGQEVILRCVPISNHLYFYWYRQILGQKVEFLVSFYNNEISEKSEIFDDQFSVERPDGSNFTLKIRSTKLEDSAMYFCASSADRGRPRPQHFGDGTRLSIL.

The chain has TRBV19 and TRBJ1-1; 7 nucleotides align to TRBD1. V dropped 6 bases and J dropped 3; count of bases not matched to a gene: 7. The V gene's germline CDR1 is LNHDA and CDR2 SQIVND (reference sequence). The CDR3 is made up of 14 amino acids. CDR3 residues: CASRSMQGDTEAFF. The CDR3 region has the DNA TGTGCCAGTAGGAGCATGCAGGGGGACACTGAAGCTTTCTTT.

V gene TRBV7-2 combines with J gene TRBJ2-7; tentatively, D is TRBD2 (6 bases). CDR1 is SGHTA, CDR2 FQGNSA, per germline. V was trimmed by 5 bases and J by 2 bases, leaving 13 bases between them. CDR3 length: 14 amino acids. CDR3 DNA: TGTGCCAGCAGCCACCCGGGGGTTCCCTACGAGCAGTACTTC. The encoded protein is CASSHPGVPYEQYF.

The chain combines TRBV19 with TRBJ2-2, with D perhaps TRBD2 (5 bases). This CDR3 is 13 amino acids long. Germline lookup yields CDR1 LNHDA and CDR2 SQIVND (reference sequence). Deletions cut 3 bases from V and 6 bases from J, with 8 bases between. The CDR3 loop reads CASSIGIPGELFF. The CDR3 DNA is TGTGCCAGTAGTATCGGGATTCCCGGGGAGCTGTTTTTT.

With regard to this clone: Other nucleotide sequences in the sample specify the same CDR3. The chain combines TRBV7-9 with TRBJ1-1; D is possibly TRBD1 (5 bases). Germline V lookup: CDR1 SEHNR, CDR2 FQNEAQ (reference sequence). This CDR3 spans 15 amino acids. V dropped 2 bases and J dropped 11 bases, with 21 bases sitting between them. The CDR3 region is CASSLLRGMEGHAFF. The CDR3 DNA sequence: TGTGCCAGCAGCTTATTACGGGGGATGGAGGGCCATGCTTTCTTT.

The rearrangement uses TRBV19 and TRBJ1-5; possibly TRBD1 for D (6 bases). The CDR3 runs 16 residues. From germline, CDR1 is LNHDA and CDR2 SQIVND (reference sequence). The V gene lost 6 bases and the J gene lost 0 bases, with 15 bases spanning the gap. The DNA for the CDR3 is TGTGCCAGTAGAAAGGGGACACGTTATAGCAATCAGCCCCAGCATTTT. Protein sequence: CASRKGTRYSNQPQHF. The full variable domain, completed using reference TRBV19 and TRBJ1-5, is DGGITQSPKYLFRKEGQNVTLSCEQNLNHDAMYWYRQDPGQGLRLIYYSQIVNDFQKGDIAEGYSVSREKKESFPLTVTSAQKNPTAFYLCASRKGTRYSNQPQHFGDGTRLSIL.

CDR3 sequence: CASSGAFRGGTEAFF. CDR3 DNA: TGCGCCAGCAGTGGAGCCTTTAGGGGAGGCACTGAAGCTTTCTTT. The gene calls are TRBV10-2 and TRBJ1-1; maybe TRBD1 (5 bases). Germline V gene data show CDR1 as WSHSY and CDR2 as SAAADI. With 4 bases removed from V and 4 bases from J, the gap between germline ends came to 16 bases. This CDR3 has 15 amino acids.

The gene calls are TRBV9 and TRBJ1-1, with a tentative D call TRBD1 (6 bases). CDR1 SGDLS and CDR2 YYNGEE come from the germline V gene. This CDR3 is 15 amino acids long. Trimming left V 0 bases short and J 3 bases short, with 12 bases between. The CDR3 loop reads CASSVEPGGYTEAFF. The CDR3 DNA follows: TGTGCCAGCAGCGTAGAACCGGGGGGCTACACTGAAGCTTTCTTT.

The chain combines TRBV5-1 with TRBJ1-1, with 10 bases identical to TRBD1. Trimming removed 3 bases from V and 6 bases from J; junction bases left unmatched: 11. Germline V gene lookup returns CDR1 SGHRS and CDR2 YFSETQ. CDR3 size: 16 residues. The CDR3 loop is CASSSWTGQGYAEAFF. DNA of the CDR3: TGCGCCAGCAGCTCCTGGACGGGACAGGGGTATGCTGAAGCTTTCTTT.

The rearrangement joins TRBV6-1 to TRBJ1-1; 7 bases map to TRBD1. V was clipped by 6 bases and J by 0 bases; unmatched bases: 7. This CDR3 comprises 15 residues. Germline V gives CDR1 MNHNS, CDR2 SASEGT. CDR3 protein: CASRQGRNMNTEAFF. Here the CDR3 DNA reads TGTGCCAGCAGACAGGGGCGAAACATGAACACTGAAGCTTTCTTT.

The chain combines TRBV27 with TRBJ1-2; 10 nucleotides line up with TRBD1. In germline, CDR1 is MNHEY, CDR2 SMNVEV (reference sequence). Losses at the gene ends were 4 bases for V and 8 bases for J; bases not matched to a gene: 7. The CDR3 is 14 residues long. This CDR3 is CASSSRTGGGGYTF. The CDR3 DNA follows: TGTGCCAGCAGTTCCCGGACAGGGGGAGGCGGCTACACCTTC.